Here is one T cell receptor beta chain with its context. In the original processing: Amplification of reference gene primers was used by the study to estimate nucleated cell counts. Method: immunoSEQ multiplex PCR; TCRdb's copy keeps in-frame clones and lacks some. D and trimming come from the DNA, and the V and J calls and clone size come from that table. The sample holds about 430,000 clones, more than 75% seen once. This sample was taken from a study of blood T cell repertoires in COVID-19. Study details: Acute-phase and convalescent COVID-19 samples originated in the United States, Italy and Spain. Nucleic acid was either cDNA or gDNA, and it came from T cells, B-cell-depleted T cells, or PBMCs.

In assigning cohorts, the study relied on participant-reported clinical history. This CDR3 region has 14 residues. V lost 4 bases to trimming and J lost 7 bases, with 11 bases between them. Germline CDR1 and CDR2: MNHEY and SMNVEV (reference sequence). This chain uses TRBV27 with TRBJ1-6, with D unclear. The specimen was PBMCs or T cells enriched from blood (not recorded which). The source is a woman in her twenties or thirties with acute COVID-19. The CDR3 is CASSSTPWNSPLHF. CDR3 DNA: TGTGCCAGCAGTTCGACACCCTGGAATTCACCCCTCCACTTT.